The present TCR beta chain was sequenced within a study of Ad26.COV2.S vaccination and SARS-CoV-2 variants. Deletions cut 0 bases from V and 0 bases from J, with 9 bases between. From germline, CDR1 is LGHNA and CDR2 YSLEER. The length of the CDR3 is 15 residues. Data came from immunoSEQ multiplex PCR; TCRdb stores just in-frame clones and leaves some out. The table includes roughly 380,000 clones, approximately 90% detected once. Study-wide points: Following vaccination, spike-specific CD8+ and CD4+ T cell responses reportedly exhibited substantial breadth. Higher spike-specific TCR breadth was found in vaccine recipients than in placebo recipients. Participants given vaccine showed non-spike TCR breadth similar to that of placebo recipients. Overall T cell responses may have been underestimated by the analyses of TCR breadth and depth.

Turning to this clone: Its target is unknown.

The origin of this receptor is a human donor who had recovered from COVID-19. The material was peripheral blood, obtained after recovery from COVID-19. The chain has TRBV4-3 and TRBJ2-7; the D is unclear. Here the CDR3 reads CASSQDPGSSYEQYF. The CDR3 DNA reads TGCGCCAGCAGCCAAGATCCAGGCAGCTCCTACGAGCAGTACTTC.